This TCR beta chain was identified during a study of T cell responses to AZD1222 COVID-19 vaccine. Germline CDR1 SGHDT, CDR2 YYEEEE. With V trimmed by 0 bases and J by 16 bases, 4 bases remained unmatched. This CDR3 spans 11 amino acids. Study observations and caveats: None of the repertoires were sampled until the peak T cell response had passed. A mostly white British donor set with more females was recruited, and clonal diversity was possibly underestimated.

Sequenced by immunoSEQ multiplex PCR; TCRdb stores in-frame clones only, minus some. The table has 95,000 to 150,000 clones, 80% to 90% seen once. This clone has a handful of counts. No antigen is known for it. Source: peripheral blood, taken on day 0 of AZD1222 vaccination. The clonotype originates from an adult in good health. The chain links TRBV5-6 to TRBJ2-1; TRBD1 matches at 7 bases. The CDR3 loop reads CASSLGDSYFF. CDR3 nucleotide sequence: TGTGCCAGCAGCTTGGGGGACAGTTATTTCTTC.